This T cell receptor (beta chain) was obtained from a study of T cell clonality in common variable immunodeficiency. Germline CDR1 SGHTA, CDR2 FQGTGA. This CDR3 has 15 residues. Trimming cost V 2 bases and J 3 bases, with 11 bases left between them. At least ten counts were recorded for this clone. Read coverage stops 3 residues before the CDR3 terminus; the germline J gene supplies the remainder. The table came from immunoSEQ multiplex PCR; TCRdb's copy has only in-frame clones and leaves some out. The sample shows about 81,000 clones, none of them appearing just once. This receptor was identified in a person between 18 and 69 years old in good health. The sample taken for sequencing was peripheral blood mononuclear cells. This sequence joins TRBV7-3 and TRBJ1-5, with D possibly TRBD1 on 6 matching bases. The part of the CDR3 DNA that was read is TGTGCCAGCAGCTTATCGGGGGGGCTCAATCAGCCC. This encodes CASSLSGGLNQP. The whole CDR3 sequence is CASSLSGGLNQPQHF.